This T cell receptor beta chain was captured by sequencing in a study of a mutant IDH1 vaccine in newly diagnosed glioma. With regard to this clone: Antigen unknown.

Sequenced by immunoSEQ multiplex PCR; TCRdb stores in-frame clones only, minus some. The sample records 84,000 or so clones, 75% to 85% being singletons. Time point: week 47, end of study. Mutant IDH1 20-mer peptide, at 300 ug, made up each vaccine dose, with topical imiquimod. The CDR3 totals 15 residues. The sample in question was PBMCs, obtained from a glioma patient whose treatment included an IDH1 peptide vaccine. This receptor was taken from a man aged 40-50 years with glioma. The V call is TRBV12-2, the J call TRBJ2-5; the table names TRBD2, a call not compared with the DNA. TRBV12-2 is an annotated pseudogene. The CDR3 DNA is TGTGCAAGTCGCTTCGGGGTGGTCTACCAAGAGACCCAGTACTTC. This sequence encodes CASRFGVVYQETQYF.